Sequencing of this T cell receptor beta chain was carried out in a study of CD8+ T cells in alopecia areata. Regarding the study as a whole: Sharing of TCRs across patients appeared less clear than in mice, possibly for HLA-related reasons.

Following RNA extraction, reverse transcription yielded cDNA that acted as the sequencing template. Repertoires were generated with immunoSEQ multiplex PCR, while TCRdb's copy carries only in-frame clones and drops some. The sample lists over 85,000 clones, roughly two fifths occurring once. As regards this clone: Its matching antigen is unknown.

This CDR3 has 14 amino acids. J lost 9 bases, V lost 5 bases, and 12 bases had no gene match. The V gene's germline CDR1 is MNHEY and CDR2 SVGAGI. Sorted populations comprised CD4+ and CD8+ T cells obtained from PBMCs. The sequenced sample consisted of CD4+ T cells sorted from blood. This sequence was found in a human donor with alopecia areata. The chain has TRBV6-5 and TRBJ2-5; 7 positions match TRBD2. The CDR3 here is CASSPPSGAGAQYF. DNA of the CDR3: TGTGCCAGCAGTCCACCTAGCGGCGCTGGGGCCCAGTACTTC.